The present T cell receptor (beta chain) was sequenced within a study of blood T cell repertoires in COVID-19. Background on the study: In each case, the material was cDNA or gDNA derived from T cells, B-cell-depleted T cells, or PBMCs.

The assay was immunoSEQ multiplex PCR, and TCRdb's table has in-frame clones only and misses some. The table records fewer than 250,000 clones, over 70% of them present only once. Material: peripheral blood. This TCR derives from a woman in her fifties or sixties with acute or convalescent COVID-19.

CDR3 amino acids: CASSDGLGSGELFF. The CDR3 coding sequence is TGTGCCAGCAGTGACGGACTAGGGTCCGGGGAGCTGTTTTTT. The rearrangement uses TRBV6-4 and TRBJ2-2, with 7 nucleotides matching TRBD2. CDR1 MRHNA and CDR2 SNTAGT come from the germline V gene. The CDR3 covers 14 residues. V was clipped by 2 bases and J by 6 bases; unmatched bases: 3.